This T cell receptor (beta chain) was observed in a study of blood T cell repertoires in COVID-19. Study overall: The cDNA or gDNA used as material had been derived from T cells, B-cell-depleted T cells, or PBMCs.

Germline-derived CDR1 and CDR2 are ENHRY and SYGVKD. J was trimmed by 3 bases and V by 6 bases; bases with no gene match: 8. This CDR3 spans 18 amino acids. Generated by immunoSEQ multiplex PCR, the TCRdb table keeps only in-frame clones and is missing some. The sample comprises roughly 13,000 clones, roughly 87% of which are singletons, and 7.5% to 10% rests with the top ten. The rearrangement joins TRBV10-3 to TRBJ2-6, with TRBD2 identical over 13 bases. Sequencing used peripheral blood. The receptor was derived from a human donor in a cohort sampled during active COVID-19. In DNA, the CDR3 is TGTGCCATCAGGCCCGGACTAGCGGGAGAAGTTGGGGCCAACGTCCTGACTTTC. Translating it yields CAIRPGLAGEVGANVLTF.